This passage covers 3 T cell receptor beta chains from one sample sequenced in a study of blood T cells in healthy people across ages. Through a sample-barcoded 5' primer and a J-beta primer mix, a second PCR was run for roughly 6 to 12 cycles. Via MiXCR, TCRdb re-called the 5' RACE reads, giving one row per CDR3 protein. The data show 630,000 or so distinct CDR3 sequences, with roughly 32% seen just once and 15% held by the top ten. Input material: blood. These receptors originate from a woman older than 75 in good health.

This clonotype was seen ten or more times. This chain's CDR3 is CASGISDLTQYF. CDR3 in DNA: TGTGCCAGCGGTATTTCCGACCTAACGCAGTATTTT. V and J are TRBV12-3 or TRBV12-4 and TRBJ2-3; D is ambiguous. V gave up 8 bases and J gave up 9 bases, with 15 bases separating them. This CDR3 has 12 residues.

Concerning this clonotype: At one end the junction does not follow the germline gene, possibly because of a read error. The chain uses TRBV5-1 and TRBJ2-5; TRBD2 matches at 9 bases. Germline CDR1 SGHRS, CDR2 YFSETQ. This CDR3 region has 14 residues. CDR3: CVSSLSGGLETQYF. For the CDR3, the DNA is TGCGTCAGCAGCTTAAGCGGGGGGCTTGAGACCCAGTACTTC.

This sequence joins TRBV14 and TRBJ2-5; D is unclear. V was cut by 0 bases and J by 11 bases, with 19 bases left in between. This CDR3 has 15 residues. The germline V gene encodes CDR1 SGHDN and CDR2 FVKESK. The CDR3 DNA reads as TGTGCCAGCAGCCAAGATGTCGGGCAGAGCTACGGGCAGTACTTC. Encoded protein: CASSQDVGQSYGQYF.